A selection of T cell receptor beta chains follows, all from one sample in a study of T cells in narcolepsy. The protocol was immunoSEQ multiplex PCR, while the TCRdb copy is restricted to in-frame clones and leaves out a portion. Of fewer than 35,000 clones detected, more than 70% appear once; the ten largest clones hold 1.2%. The sequenced sample was CD45RA- memory CD4+ T cells from PBMCs. These receptors came from a human donor with narcolepsy. Both conserved end residues are part of each CDR3. The order of the fields is clone size, D gene, CDR3 length, J gene, V gene, CDR3 protein, CDR3 DNA. D genes are given only for firm matches. Size values are once, few and many counts, or a class for expanded clones, and some rows have none.

size: -; D: -; length: 15; J: TRBJ2-7; V: TRBV7-2; CDR3: CASTDRGSNPYEQYF; DNA: TGTGCCAGCACCGATCGTGGAAGCAACCCCTACGAGCAGTACTTC
size: -; D: -; length: 15; J: TRBJ2-1; V: TRBV5-1; CDR3: CASSPEAGENDEQFF; DNA: TGCGCCAGCAGCCCCGAGGCAGGGGAGAACGATGAGCAGTTCTTC
size: -; D: TRBD1; length: 14; J: TRBJ1-4; V: TRBV6-5; CDR3: CASSYQGADEKLFF; DNA: TGTGCCAGCAGTTACCAGGGGGCCGATGAAAAACTGTTTTTT
size: -; D: -; length: 14; J: TRBJ1-1; V: TRBV6-5; CDR3: CASSEPGANTEAFF; DNA: TGTGCCAGCAGTGAACCAGGGGCGAACACTGAAGCTTTCTTT
size: -; D: TRBD2; length: 15; J: TRBJ2-5; V: TRBV15; CDR3: CATSGGLAVYREQYF; DNA: TGTGCCACCAGCGGGGGACTAGCGGTCTACAGGGAGCAGTACTTC
size: -; D: TRBD2; length: 16; J: TRBJ2-3; V: TRBV5-1; CDR3: CASSLDGSGRVDTQYF; DNA: TGCGCCAGCAGCTTGGATGGTAGCGGGAGAGTAGATACGCAGTATTTT
size: once; D: TRBD1; length: 15; J: TRBJ1-3; V: TRBV7-6; CDR3: CASSLEGQGGNTIYF; DNA: TGTGCCAGCAGCTTAGAGGGACAGGGGGGAAACACCATATATTTT
size: -; D: TRBD1; length: 16; J: TRBJ1-1; V: TRBV6-5; CDR3: CASSYFRDRENTEAFF; DNA: TGTGCCAGCAGTTACTTCCGCGACAGGGAGAACACTGAAGCTTTCTTT
size: -; D: -; length: 13; J: TRBJ2-2; V: TRBV6-1; CDR3: CASNRANTGELFF; DNA: TGTGCCAGCAACAGGGCCAACACCGGGGAGCTGTTTTTT
size: -; D: TRBD2; length: 18; J: TRBJ2-7; V: TRBV4-2; CDR3: CASSQDLGLAGRSYEQYF; DNA: TGTGCCAGCAGCCAAGACTTAGGACTAGCGGGGAGATCCTACGAGCAGTACTTC
size: -; D: -; length: 15; J: TRBJ2-5; V: TRBV11-1; CDR3: CASRLGPNVQETQYF; DNA: TGTGCCAGCAGGCTCGGACCGAATGTCCAAGAGACCCAGTACTTC
size: -; D: -; length: 13; J: TRBJ2-4; V: TRBV5-1; CDR3: CASSLDRAKIQYF; DNA: TGCGCCAGCAGCTTGGACAGGGCGAAGATTCAGTACTTC
size: -; D: -; length: 14; J: TRBJ1-5; V: TRBV19; CDR3: CASSNRQSNQPQHF; DNA: TGTGCCAGTAGTAATCGACAGAGCAATCAGCCCCAGCATTTT
size: -; D: TRBD1; length: 14; J: TRBJ1-2; V: TRBV27; CDR3: CASSTGGSFYGYTF; DNA: TGTGCCAGCAGCACAGGGGGTTCGTTCTATGGCTACACCTTC
size: -; D: -; length: 13; J: TRBJ1-3; V: TRBV7-9; CDR3: CASSPDSGNTIYF; DNA: TGTGCCAGCAGCCCGGACAGTGGAAACACCATATATTTT
size: few; D: TRBD2; length: 16; J: TRBJ2-1; V: TRBV6-5; CDR3: CASSYLAGASGNEQFF; DNA: TGTGCCAGCAGTTATCTAGCGGGAGCTTCTGGCAATGAGCAGTTCTTC
size: few; D: TRBD2; length: 14; J: TRBJ2-7; V: TRBV5-1; CDR3: CASSSTSGSLEQYF; DNA: TGCGCCAGCAGCTCCACTAGCGGGAGTCTTGAGCAGTACTTC
size: few; D: -; length: 12; J: TRBJ2-7; V: TRBV7-6; CDR3: CASSSVPYEQYF; DNA: TGTGCCAGCAGCTCCGTACCATACGAGCAGTACTTC
size: -; D: -; length: 12; J: TRBJ2-3; V: TRBV7-6; CDR3: CASAGGTDTQYF; DNA: TGTGCCAGCGCGGGCGGCACAGATACGCAGTATTTT
size: -; D: -; length: 14; J: TRBJ2-3; V: TRBV19; CDR3: CASSIVGGGETQYF; DNA: TGTGCCAGTAGTATAGTCGGGGGTGGGGAGACGCAGTATTTT
size: -; D: TRBD2; length: 16; J: TRBJ2-2; V: TRBV6-5; CDR3: CASSYRLAVNTGELFF; DNA: TGTGCCAGCAGTTACCGGCTAGCGGTTAACACCGGGGAGCTGTTTTTT
size: -; D: -; length: 14; J: TRBJ1-2; V: TRBV30; CDR3: CAWREQGAYYGYTF; DNA: TGTGCCTGGAGGGAACAGGGTGCTTACTATGGCTACACCTTC
size: -; D: -; length: 16; J: TRBJ1-2; V: TRBV6-1; CDR3: CASSEADGMGGYGYTF; DNA: TGTGCCAGCAGTGAGGCGGATGGGATGGGCGGGTATGGCTACACCTTC
size: -; D: -; length: 15; J: TRBJ1-1; V: TRBV19; CDR3: CASNLPGQGNTEAFF; DNA: TGTGCCAGTAACCTCCCGGGGCAGGGGAACACTGAAGCTTTCTTT
size: -; D: -; length: 13; J: TRBJ2-7; V: TRBV6-5; CDR3: CASSGASLYEQYF; DNA: TGTGCCAGCAGTGGGGCATCACTTTACGAGCAGTACTTC
size: -; D: -; length: 15; J: TRBJ1-4; V: TRBV2; CDR3: CASIQTGARGEKLFF; DNA: TGTGCCAGCATCCAGACTGGGGCGCGGGGTGAAAAACTGTTTTTT
size: -; D: TRBD2; length: 19; J: TRBJ2-3; V: TRBV4-1; CDR3: CASSPGTSGGIGGTDTQYF; DNA: TGCGCCAGCAGCCCCGGGACTAGCGGGGGCATCGGCGGCACAGATACGCAGTATTTT
size: once; D: TRBD1; length: 17; J: TRBJ2-6; V: TRBV9; CDR3: CASSPSGQGSGANVLTF; DNA: TGTGCCAGCAGCCCTTCGGGACAGGGATCCGGGGCCAACGTCCTGACTTTC
size: -; D: TRBD2; length: 16; J: TRBJ2-1; V: TRBV19; CDR3: CASSIDLAGGGNEQFF; DNA: TGTGCCAGTAGTATAGATCTAGCGGGAGGCGGGAATGAGCAGTTCTTC
size: few; D: -; length: 13; J: TRBJ2-7; V: TRBV6-6; CDR3: CASTRGNSYEQYF; DNA: TGTGCCAGTACACGGGGCAACTCCTACGAGCAGTACTTC
size: -; D: -; length: 13; J: TRBJ1-1; V: TRBV5-1; CDR3: CASSPPIDTEAFF; DNA: TGCGCCAGCAGCCCACCAATAGACACTGAAGCTTTCTTT
size: few; D: -; length: 14; J: TRBJ2-5; V: TRBV7-9; CDR3: CASSLPQGAQTQYF; DNA: TGTGCCAGCAGCTTACCCCAGGGTGCGCAGACCCAGTACTTC
size: -; D: -; length: 15; J: TRBJ1-1; V: TRBV2; CDR3: CASSEAGTYALEAFF; DNA: TGTGCCAGCAGTGAAGCTGGGACCTACGCCCTTGAAGCTTTCTTT
size: -; D: TRBD2; length: 16; J: TRBJ2-2; V: TRBV14; CDR3: CASSPPGRSGSGELFF; DNA: TGTGCCAGCAGCCCCCCCGGGAGGTCCGGTAGCGGGGAGCTGTTTTTT
size: -; D: TRBD1; length: 17; J: TRBJ2-2; V: TRBV11-2; CDR3: CASSSHLGQGAPGELFF; DNA: TGTGCCAGCAGCTCCCACCTGGGACAGGGGGCGCCCGGGGAGCTGTTTTTT
size: few; D: TRBD1; length: 14; J: TRBJ2-2; V: TRBV6-5; CDR3: CASRVGTATGELFF; DNA: TGTGCCAGCAGGGTAGGGACAGCAACCGGGGAGCTGTTTTTT
size: -; D: -; length: 14; J: TRBJ1-2; V: TRBV6-4; CDR3: CASSDSSGRGGYTF; DNA: TGTGCCAGCAGTGACTCGTCAGGGAGAGGCGGCTACACCTTC
size: -; D: TRBD1; length: 18; J: TRBJ1-3; V: TRBV7-8; CDR3: CASSLGVRGGTSGNTIYF; DNA: TGTGCCAGCAGCTTAGGTGTCAGGGGGGGGACCTCTGGAAACACCATATATTTT
size: -; D: TRBD1; length: 15; J: TRBJ2-7; V: TRBV7-2; CDR3: CASSSSQGASYEQYF; DNA: TGTGCCAGCAGCTCATCCCAGGGGGCGTCTTACGAGCAGTACTTC
size: -; D: -; length: 12; J: TRBJ1-2; V: TRBV30; CDR3: CAWSVRGYGYTF; DNA: TGTGCCTGGAGTGTACGGGGCTACGGCTACACCTTC
size: -; D: -; length: 14; J: TRBJ2-2; V: TRBV7-8; CDR3: CASRGLLNTGELFF; DNA: TGTGCCAGCAGAGGGCTTCTGAACACCGGGGAGCTGTTTTTT
size: -; D: -; length: 13; J: TRBJ2-7; V: TRBV11-3; CDR3: CASSLDRLNEQYF; DNA: TGTGCCAGCAGCTTAGATAGGTTGAACGAGCAGTACTTC